One sample yielded the 23 T cell receptor beta chains listed below, sequenced in a study of cytomegalovirus exposure and HLA in healthy donors. Amplification used 60 Vbeta primers and 13 Jbeta primers. Profiling relied on immunoSEQ multiplex PCR, and the TCRdb table lists in-frame clones only, not all of them. The table shows 200,000 to 250,000 clones, with roughly 87% occurring only once. The sample was PBMCs. The source is a woman between 40 and 55 years old in good health and CMV-seropositive.

The chain couples TRBV27 to TRBJ2-7; maybe TRBD2 (6 bases). There are 14 residues in the CDR3. Germline V gene sequence: CDR1 MNHEY, CDR2 SMNVEV (reference sequence). Trimming took off 3 bases at V and 5 bases at J, with 14 bases between the two ends. The DNA of the CDR3 is TGTGCCAGCAGTTTTAGGGGCGGAGGGGACGAGCAGTACTTC. Translation gives CASSFRGGGDEQYF.

This clone was observed a handful of times. The gene calls are TRBV6-6 and TRBJ2-3; 7 bases fit TRBD1. V was pared by 4 bases and J by 8 bases, with 6 bases of the junction left unmatched. The CDR3 contains 13 residues. CDR1 MNHNY and CDR2 SVGAGI come from the germline V gene (reference sequence). CDR3 region: CASSSDRFGTQYF. The DNA for the CDR3 is TGTGCCAGCAGTTCGGACAGGTTCGGTACGCAGTATTTT.

Note on this clone: The same CDR3 can be traced to other DNA sequences in this sample. The chain is built from TRBV30 and TRBJ1-1; D is unresolved. Per germline, CDR1 GTSNPN and CDR2 SVGIG (reference sequence). This CDR3 is 11 amino acids long. Trimming took 2 bases from V and 2 from J, leaving 3 bases between them. CDR3: CAWSLNTEAFF. The CDR3 DNA follows: TGTGCCTGGAGTTTAAACACTGAAGCTTTCTTT.

V is TRBV7-3 and J is TRBJ2-1; the D is unclear. Germline loops: CDR1 SGHTA, CDR2 FQGTGA. Trimming removed 5 bases at V and 8 bases at J, with 10 bases between. This CDR3 is built from 12 residues. CDR3: CASSLRRDEQFF. The CDR3 bases are TGTGCCAGCAGCCTGCGCCGCGATGAGCAGTTCTTC.

The CDR3 here is CASSKGDRMNTEAFF. The CDR3 DNA is TGTGCCAGCAGCAAGGGGGACAGAATGAACACTGAAGCTTTCTTT. V and J are TRBV28 and TRBJ1-1, with 7 bases lining up with TRBD1. Looked up from germline, CDR1 is MDHEN and CDR2 is SYDVKM. The CDR3 has 15 residues. Germline trimming cut 6 bases from V and 0 bases from J; bases unmatched to any gene: 7.

CDR3 loop: CASSLEGKNTEAFF. For the CDR3, the DNA is TGCGCCAGCAGCTTGGAGGGGAAGAACACTGAAGCTTTCTTT. The chain recombines TRBV5-1 with TRBJ1-1; perhaps TRBD1 as D (5 bases). Germline values: CDR1 SGHRS, CDR2 YFSETQ. The CDR3 is 14 residues long. Trimming shortened V by 0 bases and J by 1 base, and 7 bases separated the two germline ends.

The chain employs TRBV5-1 and TRBJ2-1, with 7 bases lining up with TRBD2. The V gene end was trimmed by 0 bases and the J gene end by 1 base; junction bases not matched to a gene: 4. This CDR3 has 16 residues. Germline V gene lookup returns CDR1 SGHRS and CDR2 YFSETQ. CDR3 sequence (DNA): TGCGCCAGCAGCTTGGGGTCTAGCGGTTCCTACAATGAGCAGTTCTTC. Encoded protein: CASSLGSSGSYNEQFF. The variable domain in full, completed from reference TRBV5-1 and TRBJ2-1, reads KAGVTQTPRYLIKTRGQQVTLSCSPISGHRSVSWYQQTPGQGLQFLFEYFSETQRNKGNFPGRFSGRQFSNSRSEMNVSTLELGDSALYLCASSLGSSGSYNEQFFGPGTRLTVL.

The gene calls are TRBV11-3 and TRBJ2-1, with TRBD2 matching 9 bases. V lost 1 base to trimming and J lost 4 bases; unmatched junction nucleotides: 2. Looked up from germline, CDR1 is SGHNT and CDR2 is YENEEA. This CDR3 has 15 amino acids. CDR3 nucleotides: TGTGCCAGCAGCTTAGGGACTAGCGATTACAATGAGCAGTTCTTC. It is translated as CASSLGTSDYNEQFF.

V gene TRBV2 combines with J gene TRBJ2-7, with 7 bases matching TRBD2. This CDR3 region has 11 residues. With V trimmed by 6 bases and J by 7 bases, 3 bases remained unmatched. Germline lookup yields CDR1 SNHLY and CDR2 FYNNEI. The CDR3 sequence is CASRAGREQYF. For the CDR3, the DNA is TGTGCCAGCAGAGCGGGAAGGGAGCAGTACTTC.

The gene calls are TRBV2 and TRBJ1-1; 7 bases align to TRBD1. CDR1 is SNHLY and CDR2 is FYNNEI in the germline V gene. V was pared by 6 bases and J by 0 bases, with 1 base of the junction left unmatched. This CDR3 comprises 13 residues. The CDR3 nucleotides read TGTGCCAGCAGCGGGACAGTGAACACTGAAGCTTTCTTT. It is translated as CASSGTVNTEAFF.

J is TRBJ2-3 and V is TRBV30, with 8 bases lining up with TRBD1. From germline, CDR1 is GTSNPN and CDR2 SVGIG (reference sequence). This CDR3 is built from 14 residues. Germline trimming cut 5 bases from V and 1 base from J; bases unmatched to any gene: 5. The CDR3 sequence is CAWGQGGGTDTQYF. CDR3 bases: TGTGCCTGGGGACAGGGTGGGGGCACAGATACGCAGTATTTT.

This rearrangement joins TRBV10-2 to TRBJ2-2, with 8 bases matching TRBD1. Trimming took 6 bases from V and 1 from J; bases not matched to a gene: 19. The CDR3 has 20 amino acids. Germline assignment: CDR1 WSHSY and CDR2 SAAADI. CDR3 in amino acids: CASSWSGRQGPPLNTGELFF. DNA for the CDR3: TGCGCCAGCAGCTGGAGTGGGAGACAGGGGCCTCCCCTGAACACCGGGGAGCTGTTTTTT.

The count of this clone is one. The chain couples TRBV27 to TRBJ2-7; D is unclear. Germline V gene lookup returns CDR1 MNHEY and CDR2 SMNVEV (reference sequence). Between the trimmed V and J ends, which lost 2 bases and 0 bases, there was a span of 8 bases. The CDR3 covers 14 residues. CDR3 region: CASSLRSSSYEQYF. CDR3 DNA sequence: TGTGCCAGCAGTTTAAGATCTAGCTCCTACGAGCAGTACTTC.

The J gene is TRBJ2-7, the V gene TRBV6-1; D is possibly TRBD2 (5 bases). The CDR3 consists of 14 residues. The V and J ends lost 7 bases and 6 bases respectively, with 19 bases between them. From germline, CDR1 is MNHNS and CDR2 SASEGT. The CDR3 DNA is TGTGCCAGCATCGAGACTATTGGACGGGGCGAGCAGTACTTC. The encoded protein is CASIETIGRGEQYF.

The V and J genes are TRBV9 and TRBJ2-5; 7 bases fit TRBD2. This CDR3 is built from 17 residues. V shed 0 bases, J shed 4 bases, and the junction held 12 bases outside the gene matches. Germline assignment: CDR1 SGDLS and CDR2 YYNGEE. The CDR3 DNA reads as TGTGCCAGCAGCGTAGATCCAGCGGGGCCCCGGGGAGAGACCCAGTACTTC. Translation gives CASSVDPAGPRGETQYF.

This chain links TRBV11-3 with TRBJ2-5; tentatively, D is TRBD2 (6 bases). The J call may not be correct, given that the DNA end is closer to TRBJ2-7. CDR3 length: 14 amino acids. CDR1 and CDR2 (germline): SGHNT, YENEEA. DNA for the CDR3: TGTGCCAGCCGCGCGACTAGGAGCTCCTACGAGCAGTACTTC. Translating gives CASRATRSSYEQYF.

This clone has only a few counts. This sequence joins TRBV13 and TRBJ1-2; D possibly corresponds to TRBD1 (6 bases). The CDR3 is 14 amino acids. Trimming took off 5 bases at V and 4 bases at J, with 14 bases between the two ends. Germline lookup yields CDR1 PRHDT and CDR2 FYEKMQ (reference sequence). CDR3 in DNA: TGTGCCAGCAGCCCCCCAACAGGGTTCTATGGCTACACCTTC. Its protein product is CASSPPTGFYGYTF.

The genes are TRBV7-8 and TRBJ2-1, with 9 positions matching TRBD1. This CDR3 contains 15 residues. Per germline, CDR1 SGHVS and CDR2 FQNEAQ. V lost 1 base and J lost 8; bases outside the gene matches: 6. CDR3 nucleotide sequence: TGTGCCAGCAGCTTAGTTGGGACAGGGTATGATGAGCAGTTCTTC. Translating gives CASSLVGTGYDEQFF.

This chain connects TRBV4-2 to TRBJ2-7, with 11 bases matching TRBD1. CDR1 and CDR2 from the germline V gene are LGHNA and YNFKEQ. CDR3 size: 13 residues. Trimming took 2 bases from V and 11 from J; bases not matched to a gene: 5. CDR3 region: CASSQPDRGLKYF. DNA of the CDR3: TGTGCCAGCAGCCAACCGGACAGGGGGCTTAAGTACTTC.

This clone occurred a few times. The chain combines TRBV29-1 with TRBJ2-7, with TRBD1 matching over 7 bases. The CDR3 is made up of 13 amino acids. The V and J ends lost 1 base and 5 bases, in that order; junction bases with no gene match: 5. From germline, CDR1 is SQVTM and CDR2 ANQGSEA. This CDR3 reads CSVEVSRGNEQYF. CDR3 coding DNA: TGCAGCGTTGAAGTTAGCAGGGGGAACGAGCAGTACTTC.

CDR3 in amino acids: CASLRGTGELFF. The CDR3 DNA reads TGTGCCAGCCTCAGGGGAACCGGGGAGCTGTTTTTT. V usage is TRBV6-1 and J usage is TRBJ2-2, with a possible D match to TRBD1 (6 bases). The CDR3 is 12 residues long. Germline CDR1 is MNHNS and CDR2 is SASEGT. Trimming left V 8 bases short and J 5 bases short, with 9 bases between.

The chain is built from TRBV6-5 and TRBJ1-2; TRBD1 agrees at 9 bases. Germline V CDR1 and CDR2: MNHEY, SVGAGI. V was pared by 0 bases and J by 4 bases, with 3 bases of the junction left unmatched. CDR3 size: 15 residues. The CDR3 DNA reads TGTGCCAGCAGTTACTCGAAACAGGGGGCCTATGGCTACACCTTC. Translation: CASSYSKQGAYGYTF.

The V gene is TRBV7-2, the J gene TRBJ2-7; tentatively, D is TRBD1 (6 bases). Germline V lookup: CDR1 SGHTA, CDR2 FQGNSA. The V and J ends lost 5 bases and 2 bases respectively, with 13 bases between them. This CDR3 is 14 amino acids long. CDR3 nucleotides: TGTGCCAGCAGCGCCCGGACAGCTCCCTACGAGCAGTACTTC. Translating gives CASSARTAPYEQYF.